The 20 T cell receptor beta chains in this list originate from one sample, sequenced in a study of CD8 T cells in Susac syndrome. Random hexamers primed reverse transcription of about 0.45 to 1 ug RNA. TCRdb fed the immunoSEQ multiplex PCR reads into MiXCR, producing one record per CDR3 protein. This sample yields approximately 200,000 distinct CDR3 sequences, of which about 96% are seen a single time; 0.093% belongs to the top ten. Material for sequencing was CD4+ T cells from PBMCs. These receptors were obtained from a human donor with multiple sclerosis.

This chain links TRBV23-1 with TRBJ2-1; D not resolved. TRBV23-1 belongs to the ORF category, with a function that is uncertain. V lost 1 base, J lost 4 bases, and 8 bases lay in between. CDR3 length: 14 residues. The CDR3 bases are TGCGCCAGCAGTCAATTCTGGCGGTACAATGAGCAGTTCTTC. Translation gives CASSQFWRYNEQFF.

The chain carries TRBV7-9 and TRBJ1-4; D is possibly TRBD1 (5 bases). Trimming removed 11 bases from V and 8 bases from J, with 18 bases in between. Germline V gene data show CDR1 as SEHNR and CDR2 as FQNEAQ (reference sequence). This CDR3 spans 13 amino acids. The chain's CDR3 is CAGSGTSREKLFF. The CDR3 region has the DNA TGTGCCGGCTCCGGGACCTCTCGAGAAAAACTGTTTTTT.

The rearrangement joins TRBV19 to TRBJ1-1; 9 nucleotides line up with TRBD1. The germline V gene has CDR1 LNHDA and CDR2 SQIVND (reference sequence). The V segment lost 6 bases and the J segment 4 bases; nucleotides outside the gene matches: 12. The CDR3 has 16 residues. The CDR3 sequence is CASRGPGQGGSTEAFF. The CDR3 region has the DNA TGTGCCAGTAGGGGCCCGGGACAGGGAGGGAGCACTGAAGCTTTCTTT.

This clonotype is a singleton in its sample. The rearrangement joins TRBV7-9 to TRBJ2-3; 7 bases match TRBD1. V lost 5 bases, J lost 5 bases, and 7 bases stayed unmatched. The CDR3 runs 14 residues. Germline V lookup: CDR1 SEHNR, CDR2 FQNEAQ (reference sequence). The CDR3 DNA follows: TGTGCCAGCAGCCTACGGACAGGACGAGATACGCAGTATTTT. This encodes CASSLRTGRDTQYF. Variable domain in full (rest from reference TRBV7-9 and TRBJ2-3): DTGVSQNPRHKITKRGQNVTFRCDPISEHNRLYWYRQTLGQGPEFLTYFQNEAQLEKSRLLSDRFSAERPKGSFSTLEIQRTEQGDSAMYLCASSLRTGRDTQYFGPGTRLTVL.

This sequence joins TRBV20-1 and TRBJ1-4; tentatively, D is TRBD1 (5 bases). V lost 6 bases, J lost 8 bases, and 19 bases lay in between. Germline CDR1 is DFQATT and CDR2 is SNEGSKA (reference sequence). The CDR3 spans 14 residues. In DNA, the CDR3 is TGCAGTGCCGCCCCGGGGCCCCGTGTGGAAAAACTGTTTTTT. Its protein product is CSAAPGPRVEKLFF.

In this sample, this clonotype turned up once. The chain recombines TRBV25-1 with TRBJ1-2; TRBD1 is a possible D gene (5 bases). This CDR3 is 14 amino acids long. In germline, CDR1 is MGHDK, CDR2 SYGVNS. Deletions cut 1 base from V and 5 bases from J, with 11 bases between. The CDR3 spells CASSELGRGYGYTF. The CDR3 nucleotides are TGTGCCAGCAGTGAATTGGGGCGGGGTTATGGCTACACCTTC.

V is TRBV27 and J is TRBJ1-1; unclear D gene. This CDR3 contains 12 residues. CDR1 is MNHEY, CDR2 SMNVEV, per germline (reference sequence). V gave up 10 bases and J gave up 1 base, with 10 bases separating them. The CDR3 reads CATGGRNTEAFF. CDR3 in DNA: TGTGCCACCGGTGGCAGGAACACTGAAGCTTTCTTT.

The genes are TRBV15 and TRBJ2-5; 7 nucleotides agree with TRBD1. CDR3 length: 15 amino acids. V shed 1 base and J 1 base; nucleotides not matched to a gene: 3. Germline lookup yields CDR1 LNHNV and CDR2 YYDKDF (reference sequence). The CDR3 sequence is CATSRGAGGQETQYF. The CDR3 nucleotides read TGTGCCACCAGCAGAGGAGCAGGGGGCCAAGAGACCCAGTACTTC.

The chain carries TRBV7-3 and TRBJ1-1, with D hard to call. Trimming stripped 5 bases from V and 8 bases from J, with 18 bases between. Germline CDR1 reads SGHTA; CDR2 reads FQGTGA. This CDR3 is built from 14 residues. The CDR3 here is CASSAMGGMTEAFF. The CDR3 DNA sequence: TGTGCCAGCAGCGCCATGGGAGGGATGACCGAAGCTTTCTTT.

J is TRBJ2-1 and V is TRBV20-1, with D possibly TRBD2 on 6 matching bases. The germline V gene has CDR1 DFQATT and CDR2 SNEGSKA (reference sequence). Between the trimmed V and J ends, which lost 5 bases and 7 bases, there was a span of 12 bases. This CDR3 is 12 amino acids long. The CDR3 reads CSALGRGNEQFF. The CDR3 DNA is TGCAGTGCTCTCGGACGGGGGAATGAGCAGTTCTTC.

The chain recombines TRBV12-3 or TRBV12-4 with TRBJ2-1; D is unclear. V lost 3 bases to trimming and J lost 6 bases, with 3 bases between them. The CDR3 consists of 11 residues. CDR3 amino acids: CASSFFNEQFF. The CDR3 DNA is TGTGCCAGCAGTTTTTTCAATGAGCAGTTCTTC.

V is TRBV6-6 and J is TRBJ2-5; 8 bases match TRBD1. Germline V gene sequence: CDR1 MNHNY, CDR2 SVGAGI (reference sequence). V lost 6 bases to trimming and J lost 5 bases; unmatched junction nucleotides: 11. The CDR3 covers 15 residues. CDR3 DNA: TGTGCCAGCAGCCCCGACAGGGGTAAATATGAGACCCAGTACTTC. Its protein is CASSPDRGKYETQYF.

This chain joins TRBV5-1 and TRBJ2-1, with D maybe TRBD1 (6 bases). The germline V and J ends were trimmed by 0 bases and 2 bases, with 12 bases remaining between them. The CDR3 spans 16 residues. Germline assignment: CDR1 SGHRS and CDR2 YFSETQ. CDR3 nucleotide sequence: TGCGCCAGCAGCTTGGTTCCCAGGGGAACCTACAATGAGCAGTTCTTC. This sequence encodes CASSLVPRGTYNEQFF.

The chain links TRBV2 to TRBJ1-4; D not resolved. Trimming left V 7 bases short and J 3 bases short, with 15 bases between. Germline V lookup: CDR1 SNHLY, CDR2 FYNNEI. The CDR3 has 15 amino acids. CDR3: CASTPLAVANEKLFF. CDR3 sequence (DNA): TGTGCCAGCACCCCATTAGCCGTTGCTAATGAAAAACTGTTTTTT.

The genes are TRBV29-1 and TRBJ1-2; D is unclear. Trimming took off 5 bases at V and 2 bases at J, with 6 bases between the two ends. There are 11 residues in the CDR3. Germline values: CDR1 SQVTM, CDR2 ANQGSEA. CDR3 in amino acids: CSVNGNYGYTF. CDR3 sequence (DNA): TGCAGCGTTAACGGAAACTATGGCTACACCTTC.

The rearrangement joins TRBV6-6 to TRBJ2-7, with 7 bases lining up with TRBD2. CDR1 is MNHNY, CDR2 SVGAGI, per germline (reference sequence). This CDR3 has 16 residues. The trim removed 0 bases at V and 5 bases at J, leaving 10 bases unmatched. CDR3 DNA: TGTGCCAGCAGTTACTCTCCTGGGGGAGGGGACGACGAGCAGTACTTC. It codes for CASSYSPGGGDDEQYF.

The V and J genes are TRBV7-9 and TRBJ1-2, with TRBD1 identical over 7 bases. The V and J ends lost 3 bases and 4 bases, in that order; junction bases with no gene match: 2. This CDR3 has 13 amino acids. The germline V gene encodes CDR1 SEHNR and CDR2 FQNEAQ (reference sequence). DNA of the CDR3: TGTGCCAGCAGCTTTGGACAGGCCTATGGCTACACCTTC. It yields the protein CASSFGQAYGYTF.

The table lists this clonotype with a count of one. The rearrangement uses TRBV18 and TRBJ1-4; D ambiguous. Germline CDR1 and CDR2: KGHSH and LQKENI. The CDR3 length is 14 residues. The germline V and J ends were trimmed by 6 bases and 7 bases, with 15 bases remaining between them. The CDR3 sequence is CASSAQTRSEKLFF. For the CDR3, the DNA is TGTGCCAGCTCGGCACAGACGAGGAGTGAAAAACTGTTTTTT.

The rearrangement joins TRBV28 to TRBJ2-7; 9 bases map to TRBD1. In germline, CDR1 is MDHEN, CDR2 SYDVKM. The trim removed 10 bases at V and 3 bases at J, leaving 7 bases unmatched. This CDR3 comprises 13 residues. The CDR3 DNA is TGTGCCACCGAACCGGGACAGGGCTACGAGCAGTACTTC. As protein: CATEPGQGYEQYF. The full variable domain, completed using reference TRBV28 and TRBJ2-7, is DVKVTQSSRYLVKRTGEKVFLECVQDMDHENMFWYRQDPGLGLRLIYFSYDVKMKEKGDIPEGYSVSREKKERFSLILESASTNQTSMYLCATEPGQGYEQYFGPGTRLTVT.

Points on this clonotype: At one of its ends the junction is not consistent with the germline gene, which may arise from a read error. The chain employs TRBV4-1 and TRBJ2-5; D possibly uses TRBD1 or TRBD2 (5 bases each). The CDR3 runs to 18 residues. CDR1 MGHRA and CDR2 YSYEKL come from the germline V gene. This CDR3 reads CASRQGRGQGERQETQYF. The CDR3 DNA is TGCGCCAGCAGGCAAGGCCGGGGCCAGGGAGAACGCCAAGAGACCCAGTACTTC.